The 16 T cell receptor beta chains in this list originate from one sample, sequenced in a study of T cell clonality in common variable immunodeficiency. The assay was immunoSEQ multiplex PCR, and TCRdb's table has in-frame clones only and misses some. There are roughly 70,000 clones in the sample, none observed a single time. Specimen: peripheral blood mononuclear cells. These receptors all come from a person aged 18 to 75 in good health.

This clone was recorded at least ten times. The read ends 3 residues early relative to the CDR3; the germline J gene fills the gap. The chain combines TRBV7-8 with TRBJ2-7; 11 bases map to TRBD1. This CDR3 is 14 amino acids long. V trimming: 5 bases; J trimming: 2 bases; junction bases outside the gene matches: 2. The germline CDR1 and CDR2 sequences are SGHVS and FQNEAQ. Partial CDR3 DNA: TGTGCCAGCAGCATGGGACAGGGGGCCTACGAG. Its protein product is CASSMGQGAYE. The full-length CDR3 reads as CASSMGQGAYEQYF.

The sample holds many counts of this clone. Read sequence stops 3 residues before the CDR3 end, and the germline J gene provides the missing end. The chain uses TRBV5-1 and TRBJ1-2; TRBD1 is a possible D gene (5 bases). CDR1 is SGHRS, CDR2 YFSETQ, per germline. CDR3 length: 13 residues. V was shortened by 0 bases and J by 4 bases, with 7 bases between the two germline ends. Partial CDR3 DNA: TGCGCCAGCAGCTTGGGACAGCTCTATGGC. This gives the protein CASSLGQLYG. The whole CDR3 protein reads CASSLGQLYGYTF.

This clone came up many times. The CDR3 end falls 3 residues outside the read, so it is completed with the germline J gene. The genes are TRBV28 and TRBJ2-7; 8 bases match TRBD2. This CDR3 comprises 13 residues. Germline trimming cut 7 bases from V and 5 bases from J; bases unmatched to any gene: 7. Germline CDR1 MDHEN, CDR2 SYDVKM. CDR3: CASTGGSRDEQYF. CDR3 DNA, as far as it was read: TGTGCCAGCACGGGGGGGTCGAGGGACGAG. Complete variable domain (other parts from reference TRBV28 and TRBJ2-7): DVKVTQSSRYLVKRTGEKVFLECVQDMDHENMFWYRQDPGLGLRLIYFSYDVKMKEKGDIPEGYSVSREKKERFSLILESASTNQTSMYLCASTGGSRDEQYFGPGTRLTVT.

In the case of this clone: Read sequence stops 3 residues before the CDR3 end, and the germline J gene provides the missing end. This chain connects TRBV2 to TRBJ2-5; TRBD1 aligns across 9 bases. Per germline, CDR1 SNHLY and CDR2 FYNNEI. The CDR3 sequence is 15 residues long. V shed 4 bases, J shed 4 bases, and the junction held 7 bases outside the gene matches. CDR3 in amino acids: CASSGTGVGSETQYF. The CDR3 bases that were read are TGTGCCAGCAGTGGGACAGGGGTCGGGTCAGAGACC.

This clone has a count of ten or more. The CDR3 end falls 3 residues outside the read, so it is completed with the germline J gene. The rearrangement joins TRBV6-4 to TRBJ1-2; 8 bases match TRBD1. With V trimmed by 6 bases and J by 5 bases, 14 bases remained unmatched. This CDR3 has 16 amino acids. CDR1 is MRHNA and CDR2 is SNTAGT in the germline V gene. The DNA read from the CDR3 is TGTGCCAGCAGGACCCCGACAGGGGCCGTACATTATGGC. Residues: CASRTPTGAVHYG. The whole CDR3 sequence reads CASRTPTGAVHYGYTF.

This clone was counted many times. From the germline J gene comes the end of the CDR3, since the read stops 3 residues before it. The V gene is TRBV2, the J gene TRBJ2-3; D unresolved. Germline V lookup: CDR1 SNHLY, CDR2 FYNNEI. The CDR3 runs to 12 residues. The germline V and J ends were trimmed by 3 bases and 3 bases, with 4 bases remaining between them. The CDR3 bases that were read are TGTGCCAGCAGTGACCATACAGATACG. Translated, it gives CASSDHTDT. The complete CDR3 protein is CASSDHTDTQYF.

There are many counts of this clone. The part of the CDR3 DNA that was read is TGTGCCAGCAGTGAACAGCTAGCTAACTATGGC. This sequence encodes CASSEQLANYG. The full-length CDR3 reads as CASSEQLANYGYTF. The rearrangement links TRBV6-1 to TRBJ1-2; D not resolved. The read is 3 residues too short to cover the CDR3 end, so that end is filled in from the germline J gene. V lost 2 bases and J lost 0, with 7 bases in between. This CDR3 has 14 residues. Germline V gene sequence: CDR1 MNHNS, CDR2 SASEGT.

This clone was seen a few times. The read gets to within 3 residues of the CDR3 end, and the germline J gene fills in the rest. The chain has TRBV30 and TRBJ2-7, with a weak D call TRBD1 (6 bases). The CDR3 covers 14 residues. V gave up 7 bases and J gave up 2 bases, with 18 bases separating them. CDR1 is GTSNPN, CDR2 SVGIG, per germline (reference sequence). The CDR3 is CASAASRGPYEQYF. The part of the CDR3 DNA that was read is TGTGCCTCGGCGGCAAGCAGGGGACCCTACGAG. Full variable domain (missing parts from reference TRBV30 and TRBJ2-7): SQTIHQWPATLVQPVGSPLSLECTVEGTSNPNLYWYRQAAGRGLQLLFYSVGIGQISSEVPQNLSASRPQDRQFILSSKKLLLSDSGFYLCASAASRGPYEQYFGPGTRLTVT.

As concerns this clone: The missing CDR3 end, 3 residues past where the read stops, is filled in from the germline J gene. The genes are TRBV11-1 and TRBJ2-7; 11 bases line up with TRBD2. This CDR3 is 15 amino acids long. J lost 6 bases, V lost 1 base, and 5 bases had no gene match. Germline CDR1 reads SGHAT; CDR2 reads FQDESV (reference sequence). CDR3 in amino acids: CASSLVLAGASEQYF. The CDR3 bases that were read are TGTGCCAGCAGCTTAGTACTAGCGGGAGCCTCCGAG.

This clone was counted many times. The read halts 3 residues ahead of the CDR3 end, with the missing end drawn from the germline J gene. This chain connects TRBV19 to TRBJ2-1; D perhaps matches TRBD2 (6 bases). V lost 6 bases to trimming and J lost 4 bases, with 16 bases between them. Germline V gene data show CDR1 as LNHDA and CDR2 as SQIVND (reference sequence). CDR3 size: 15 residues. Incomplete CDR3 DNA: TGTGCCAGTAGGGCGGGACTCGAAATTTACAATGAG. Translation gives CASRAGLEIYNE. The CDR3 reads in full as CASRAGLEIYNEQFF.

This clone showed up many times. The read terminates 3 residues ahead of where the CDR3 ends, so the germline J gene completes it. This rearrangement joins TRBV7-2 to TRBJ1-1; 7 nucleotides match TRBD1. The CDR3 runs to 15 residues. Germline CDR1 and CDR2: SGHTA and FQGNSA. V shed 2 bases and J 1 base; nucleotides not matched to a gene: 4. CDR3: CASSLSGQPNTEAFF. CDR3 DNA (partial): TGTGCCAGCAGCTTATCGGGACAGCCGAACACTGAA.

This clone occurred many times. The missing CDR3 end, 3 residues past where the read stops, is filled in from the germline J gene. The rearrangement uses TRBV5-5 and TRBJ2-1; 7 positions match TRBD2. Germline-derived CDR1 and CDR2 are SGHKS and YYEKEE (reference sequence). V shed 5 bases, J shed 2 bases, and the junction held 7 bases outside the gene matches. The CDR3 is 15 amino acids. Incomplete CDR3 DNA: TGTGCCAGCAGGGGTGGGGGGAGGGCCTACAATGAG. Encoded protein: CASRGGGRAYNE. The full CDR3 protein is CASRGGGRAYNEQFF.

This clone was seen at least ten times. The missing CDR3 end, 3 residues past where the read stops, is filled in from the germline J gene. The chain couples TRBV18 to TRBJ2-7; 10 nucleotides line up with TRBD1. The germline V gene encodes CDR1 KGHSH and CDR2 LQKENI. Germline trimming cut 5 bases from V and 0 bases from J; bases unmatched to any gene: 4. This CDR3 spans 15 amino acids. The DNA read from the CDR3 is TGTGCCAGCTCAACCGGACAGGGGGTCTCCTACGAG. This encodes CASSTGQGVSYE. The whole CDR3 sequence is CASSTGQGVSYEQYF.

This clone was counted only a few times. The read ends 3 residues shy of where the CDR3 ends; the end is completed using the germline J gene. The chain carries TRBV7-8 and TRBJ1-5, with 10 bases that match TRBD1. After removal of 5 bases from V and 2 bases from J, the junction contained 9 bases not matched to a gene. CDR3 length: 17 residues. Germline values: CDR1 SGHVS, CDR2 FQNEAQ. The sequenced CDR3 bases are TGTGCCAGCAGCCCCCTCGGCGGGACAGGGGGCAATCAGCCC. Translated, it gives CASSPLGGTGGNQP. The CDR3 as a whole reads CASSPLGGTGGNQPQHF.

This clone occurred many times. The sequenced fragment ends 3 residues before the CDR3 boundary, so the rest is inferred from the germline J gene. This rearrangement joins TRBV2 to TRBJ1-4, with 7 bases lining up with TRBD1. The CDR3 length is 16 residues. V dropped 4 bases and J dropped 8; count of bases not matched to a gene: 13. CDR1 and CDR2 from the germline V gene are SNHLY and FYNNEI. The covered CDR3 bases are TGTGCCAGCAGTGGGGGAACAGGGGACTCCAAGGAAAAA. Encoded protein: CASSGGTGDSKEK. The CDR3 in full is CASSGGTGDSKEKLFF.

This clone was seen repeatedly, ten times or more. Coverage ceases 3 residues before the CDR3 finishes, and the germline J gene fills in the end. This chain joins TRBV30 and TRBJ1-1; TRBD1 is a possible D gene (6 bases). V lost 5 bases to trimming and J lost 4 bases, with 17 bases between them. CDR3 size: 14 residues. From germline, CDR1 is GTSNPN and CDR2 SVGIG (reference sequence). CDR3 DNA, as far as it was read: TGTGCCTGGGAAGGACACCTGACAGGCACTGAA. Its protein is CAWEGHLTGTE. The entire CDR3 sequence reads CAWEGHLTGTEAFF.